This T cell receptor beta chain was documented in a study of T-cell memory formation after mild COVID-19. Each CDR3 protein is one row after TCRdb ran MiXCR on the 5' RACE reads. The sample consists of approximately 340,000 distinct CDR3 sequences, over 10% of them appearing once. The CDR3 is 16 residues long. Per germline, CDR1 LGHNA and CDR2 YNFKEQ. Trimming removed 0 bases at V and 0 bases at J, with 8 bases between. A word on this clonotype: Antigen: not known.

Study-wide results and caveats: Some responding clones appeared in pre-infection memory, suggesting cross-reactive memory joined. CD4/CD8 balance characterized clones contracting day 15 to 85, and CD4+ skew characterized later expanders. Still unconfirmed is whether the second-wave clones peaking on day 37 recognized SARS-CoV-2.

The rearrangement uses TRBV4-2 and TRBJ1-4; unclear D gene. This sequence originates from a young man who had mild COVID-19 (a few samples of this study predate the infection). Cell type and time point are not known. Material: PBMCs or a T cell subset sorted from them (not recorded which). The CDR3 loop reads CASSQDYAATNEKLFF. The CDR3 DNA reads as TGTGCCAGCAGCCAAGATTATGCTGCAACTAATGAAAAACTGTTTTTT.